The T cell receptor (beta chain) described here comes from a study of blood T cell repertoires in COVID-19 (dated by TCRdb to the early 2020s). For the study in its entirety: Collaborator samples came from the United States, Italy and Spain and covered acute and convalescent phases of COVID-19. A freely available public database, intended as a resource for researchers studying the immune response to SARS-CoV-2, is where the repertoires were released. Nearly every sample came with metadata listing a de-identified subject ID, COVID-19 status, age in years and sex. Where available, HLA class I and class II types were taken from metadata supplied by the sample provider and were not determined by assay-based typing. The material from the prospective study consisted of cDNA or gDNA derived from T cells, B-cell-depleted T cells, or PBMCs. Subjects who had been exposed to COVID-19, were actively infected with it, or had recovered from it provided the deeply sampled blood TCRbeta repertoires that made up the dataset. The samples were drawn from the first 160 participants of the ongoing ImmuneRACE study and from over a thousand subjects provided by 6 global collaborators.

TCRbeta CDR3 regions were amplified from genomic DNA using the immunoSEQ Assay, a bias-controlled multiplex PCR. The authors' pipeline ran thus. Within the assay, amplification of reference gene primers was used to estimate how many nucleated cells each sample contained. Sequence reads were collapsed and filtered to measure the absolute abundance of every unique TCRbeta CDR3 rearrangement. Productive Simpson clonality was computed per sample as the square root of Simpson's diversity index over productive rearrangements. Here the immuneACCESS table is served through TCRdb, limited to in-frame sequences with V and J called. Missing clones are a known gap in these copies; in checked studies unresolved V genes cover under half, and the rest lacks a known reason. V, J and clone size are taken as reported in that table, and D and trimming were inferred from the DNA itself. The sample data list approximately 110,000 clones, and 69% of these were observed just once. The leading ten clones occupy about 6% of the sample.

General conclusions and limits of the study: Clinical and demographic metadata were provided uncurated, with the amount varying by source and participant.

The CDR3, cysteine through phenylalanine, is 13 amino acids long. Only CDR3 DNA is held: 39 bases, read in frame from base 1. Per the germline V gene, SGHTA is the CDR1 and FQGNSA is the CDR2. V ends up 5 bases short and J 5 bases short, with an unmatched junction base count of 4. The collaborating institutions used their own protocols to collect whole blood in K2EDTA tubes. Collaborator samples were shipped for TCRbeta analysis as frozen whole blood, isolated PBMCs, or DNA extracted from either sample type. On this clone: Its antigen target is currently unknown. Qualities for individual bases were not recorded, and no much larger clone is one base off.

The sample consisted of peripheral blood. The sequence came from a man older than 75 with acute or convalescent COVID-19. This chain joins TRBV7-2 to TRBJ1-2, with 8 bases matching TRBD1. The bases are TGTGCCAGCAGCCCGGACAGGGAGTATGGCTACACCTTC. Its coded protein is CASSPDREYGYTF.